One sample yielded the 27 T cell receptor beta chains listed below, sequenced in a study of blood T cells in healthy people across ages. It was with a sample-barcoded 5' primer and a J-beta primer mix that a second PCR of roughly 7 to 12 cycles was run. Via MiXCR, TCRdb re-called the 5' RACE reads, giving one row per CDR3 protein. The profile shows around 690,000 distinct CDR3 sequences, roughly 50% of them singletons. Specimen: blood. Receptors originate from a man between 60 and 75 years old in good health.

The J gene is TRBJ1-6, the V gene TRBV29-1, with D maybe TRBD1 (5 bases). CDR3 length: 14 amino acids. Germline assignment: CDR1 SQVTM and CDR2 ANQGSEA. V shed 4 bases and J shed 3 bases, with 10 bases lying between them. CDR3 nucleotide sequence: TGCAGCGTTGTTGCAGGGCGCTATAATTCACCCCTCCACTTT. Protein product: CSVVAGRYNSPLHF.

The rearrangement links TRBV7-9 to TRBJ1-6; no firm D call. There are 12 residues in the CDR3. Trimming took 3 bases from V and 11 from J, leaving 8 bases between them. The germline gives CDR1 SEHNR, CDR2 FQNEAQ (reference sequence). In DNA form, the CDR3 reads TGTGCCAGCAGCTTTTCCGGTGCACCCCTCCACTTT. It yields the protein CASSFSGAPLHF.

The CDR3 bases are TGCAGCGGACTAATAGGGACAGGGTATGATGACGAGCAGTACTTC. Translation gives CSGLIGTGYDDEQYF. The rearrangement links TRBV29-1 to TRBJ2-7; 9 nucleotides match TRBD1. Germline CDR1 reads SQVTM; CDR2 reads ANQGSEA. V shed 7 bases, J shed 5 bases, and the junction held 15 bases outside the gene matches. This CDR3 is 15 amino acids long.

V usage is TRBV2 and J usage is TRBJ2-5; D is undetermined. CDR1 and CDR2 from the germline V gene are SNHLY and FYNNEI. The V and J ends lost 4 bases and 0 bases respectively, with 12 bases between them. The CDR3 extends over 15 amino acids. The CDR3 DNA reads TGTGCCAGCAGTGTACTGGGGAACAACCAAGAGACCCAGTACTTC. Translated, it gives CASSVLGNNQETQYF.

V is TRBV12-3 or TRBV12-4 and J is TRBJ2-1; D remains ambiguous. The CDR3 is made up of 13 amino acids. With 0 bases removed from V and 10 bases from J, the gap between germline ends came to 10 bases. CDR3 region: CASSLAAISEQFF. CDR3 sequence (DNA): TGTGCCAGCAGTTTAGCAGCAATAAGCGAGCAGTTCTTC.

As DNA, the CDR3 is TGTGCCATCAGTGAAAGGGCTAGCGGGGGGGAAGAGACCCAGTACTTC. It yields the protein CAISERASGGEETQYF. V is TRBV10-3 and J is TRBJ2-5; 12 positions match TRBD2. The germline CDR1 and CDR2 sequences are ENHRY and SYGVKD. The CDR3 runs 16 residues. Trimming cost V 3 bases and J 3 bases; bases outside gene matches: 5.

This clonotype was detected only once. The junction departs from germline at one end; a sequencing error may be responsible. The chain employs TRBV6-5 and TRBJ2-1; TRBD2 matches 8 bases. The V gene's germline CDR1 is MNHEY and CDR2 SVGAGI. The CDR3 runs to 16 residues. The chain's CDR3 is CASRGRGSGTYSEQFF. The CDR3 region has the DNA TGTGCCAGCAGGGGGAGGGGTAGCGGGACGTACAGTGAGCAGTTCTTC.

This clonotype was found a few times. This chain uses TRBV20-1 with TRBJ2-5, with D maybe TRBD1 (6 bases). The CDR3 contains 15 residues. Trimming cost V 7 bases and J 2 bases, with 20 bases left between them. CDR1 is DFQATT and CDR2 is SNEGSKA in the germline V gene (reference sequence). This CDR3 is CSGAVGRGFQETQYF. CDR3 bases: TGCAGTGGGGCCGTAGGCAGGGGATTTCAAGAGACCCAGTACTTC.

Here the CDR3 reads CASSRTGTGDETQYF. CDR3 coding DNA: TGCGCCAGCAGCCGAACCGGGACCGGGGATGAGACCCAGTACTTC. The V and J genes are TRBV5-1 and TRBJ2-5; the D gene could be TRBD1 or TRBD2 (5 bases each). The CDR3 consists of 15 residues. CDR1 is SGHRS, CDR2 YFSETQ, per germline. V lost 4 bases and J 5 bases, leaving 18 bases between the germline ends. The full variable domain, completed using reference TRBV5-1 and TRBJ2-5, is KAGVTQTPRYLIKTRGQQVTLSCSPISGHRSVSWYQQTPGQGLQFLFEYFSETQRNKGNFPGRFSGRQFSNSRSEMNVSTLELGDSALYLCASSRTGTGDETQYFGPGTRLLVL.

This clonotype was seen only once. The chain uses TRBV15 and TRBJ1-2; tentative D call: TRBD1 (6 bases). Trimming took off 5 bases at V and 4 bases at J, with 11 bases between the two ends. Germline CDR1 LNHNV, CDR2 YYDKDF (reference sequence). CDR3 length: 13 residues. The CDR3 DNA sequence: TGTGCCACCAGCCCAGGGGCCTCCTATGGCTACACCTTC. As protein: CATSPGASYGYTF.

The chain couples TRBV9 to TRBJ2-3, with D tentatively TRBD2 (6 bases). V was pared by 3 bases and J by 8 bases, with 10 bases between. The CDR3 sequence is 12 residues long. CDR1 is SGDLS and CDR2 is YYNGEE in the germline V gene. CDR3 bases: TGTGCCAGCAGCGCGCGGGGAAGTACGCAGTATTTT. Its translation is CASSARGSTQYF.

The chain is built from TRBV20-1 and TRBJ2-3; 8 bases agree with TRBD1. CDR1 is DFQATT and CDR2 is SNEGSKA in the germline V gene (reference sequence). This CDR3 is built from 15 residues. Trimming cost V 5 bases and J 2 bases; bases outside gene matches: 9. For the CDR3, the DNA is TGCAGTGCTCGGCACAGGGGGACTTTCACAGATACGCAGTATTTT. It yields the protein CSARHRGTFTDTQYF.

Only a few counts were recorded for this clonotype. The V call is TRBV6-5, the J call TRBJ2-3; D ambiguous. Germline V gene data show CDR1 as MNHEY and CDR2 as SVGAGI. The CDR3 loop spans 13 amino acids. The germline V and J ends were trimmed by 7 bases and 1 base, with 9 bases remaining between them. For the CDR3, the DNA is TGTGCCAGCACCAAGATAGGCACAGATACGCAGTATTTT. Translation gives CASTKIGTDTQYF.

The chain employs TRBV20-1 and TRBJ2-1, with 8 nucleotides matching TRBD1. This CDR3 comprises 15 residues. Germline CDR1 reads DFQATT; CDR2 reads SNEGSKA (reference sequence). J lost 7 bases, V lost 5 bases, and 13 bases had no gene match. The CDR3 region has the DNA TGCAGTGCTGCCGCCGGGACAGGTCGGATAAATGAGCAGTTCTTC. This translates into CSAAAGTGRINEQFF.

A remark on this clonotype: An end of the junction differs from the germline gene, which may be a read error. The CDR3 nucleotides read TGTGTCAGCAGTTACTCGACAGGGGCTGGGGCCAACGTCCTGACTTTC. Its translation: CVSSYSTGAGANVLTF. This chain links TRBV6-5 with TRBJ2-6, with TRBD1 matching over 8 bases. Germline V gives CDR1 MNHEY, CDR2 SVGAGI. The CDR3 totals 16 residues.

This clonotype was seen a few times. The chain recombines TRBV11-2 with TRBJ2-5, with TRBD1 matching 11 bases. The CDR3 runs 18 residues. Germline V gene sequence: CDR1 SGHAT, CDR2 FQNNGV. The V and J ends lost 2 bases and 2 bases, in that order; junction bases with no gene match: 10. The CDR3 loop is CASSLNSRGTGGQETQYF. CDR3 sequence (DNA): TGTGCCAGCAGCTTAAACTCCCGGGGGACAGGGGGACAAGAGACCCAGTACTTC.

The V call is TRBV6-1, the J call TRBJ1-5; 8 positions agree with TRBD1. V gave up 2 bases and J gave up 8 bases; unmatched junction bases: 11. Germline-derived CDR1 and CDR2 are MNHNS and SASEGT. CDR3 size: 16 residues. This CDR3 reads CASSETGQGASEPQHF. The CDR3 DNA sequence: TGTGCCAGCAGTGAAACGGGGCAGGGGGCGAGTGAGCCCCAGCATTTT.

In its sample, this clonotype was seen a few times. The chain combines TRBV4-2 with TRBJ2-5, with 15 bases that match TRBD2. In germline, CDR1 is LGHNA, CDR2 YNFKEQ. This CDR3 region has 16 residues. Trimming removed 3 bases from V and 2 bases from J; junction bases left unmatched: 1. For the CDR3, the DNA is TGTGCCAGCAGCCACGGGACTAGCGGGGGGCAAGAGACCCAGTACTTC. Translation gives CASSHGTSGGQETQYF.

This sequence joins TRBV4-2 and TRBJ2-7; TRBD2 aligns across 13 bases. Germline V gene data show CDR1 as LGHNA and CDR2 as YNFKEQ. This CDR3 spans 16 amino acids. V dropped 1 base and J dropped 2; count of bases not matched to a gene: 2. The CDR3 DNA reads TGTGCCAGCAGCCAAGGACTAGCGGGGGGCCCCTACGAGCAGTACTTC. This encodes CASSQGLAGGPYEQYF.

In its sample, this clonotype was seen a few times. V and J are TRBV7-2 and TRBJ2-7, with D unresolved. Germline-derived CDR1 and CDR2 are SGHTA and FQGNSA. The V and J ends lost 1 base and 2 bases respectively, with 9 bases between them. The CDR3 has 14 amino acids. The CDR3 sequence: CASSLVNGPYEQYF. The CDR3 DNA reads TGTGCCAGCAGCTTAGTCAACGGACCCTACGAGCAGTACTTC.

The V and J genes are TRBV20-1 and TRBJ1-5, with D unresolved. Germline lookup yields CDR1 DFQATT and CDR2 SNEGSKA (reference sequence). The CDR3 totals 12 residues. This CDR3 is CSSTGRDQPQHF. Written as DNA, the CDR3 is TGCAGCTCCACCGGGAGAGATCAGCCCCAGCATTTT.

The chain is built from TRBV6-1 and TRBJ2-5, with TRBD2 matching over 9 bases. Germline V gives CDR1 MNHNS, CDR2 SASEGT. The CDR3 sequence is 17 residues long. With 5 bases clipped from V and 2 bases from J, the junction kept 12 bases outside the gene matches. The CDR3 spells CASSRTSRGGFQETQYF. In DNA form, the CDR3 reads TGTGCCAGCAGTCGTACTTCGCGGGGGGGTTTTCAAGAGACCCAGTACTTC.

V usage is TRBV27 and J usage is TRBJ2-3; 8 bases map to TRBD2. The CDR3 runs to 17 residues. J gave up 3 bases and V 5 bases, and 13 bases lay outside the gene matches. CDR1 and CDR2 from the germline V gene are MNHEY and SMNVEV (reference sequence). This chain's CDR3 is CASSPRLAPKGTDTQYF. In nucleotides, the CDR3 is TGTGCCAGCAGTCCTCGACTAGCGCCTAAGGGAACAGATACGCAGTATTTT.

The chain joins TRBV6-5 to TRBJ1-2; no definite D call. CDR1 is MNHEY, CDR2 SVGAGI, per germline. Deletions cut 5 bases from V and 9 bases from J, with 16 bases between. The CDR3 is 13 residues long. The CDR3 loop reads CASSPGRIWSYTF. CDR3 sequence (DNA): TGTGCCAGCAGTCCCGGACGGATTTGGAGCTACACCTTC.

Concerning this clonotype itself: One end of the junction fails to match germline, which may point to a read error. This rearrangement joins TRBV4-2 to TRBJ1-2, with D possibly TRBD1 on 5 matching bases. This CDR3 is 14 amino acids long. Per germline, CDR1 LGHNA and CDR2 YNFKEQ. The CDR3 reads CASSQMTESEGCTF. CDR3 in DNA: TGTGCCAGCAGCCAGATGACAGAGAGTGAAGGCTGCACCTTC.

The J gene is TRBJ2-7, the V gene TRBV12-3 or TRBV12-4; D possibly matches TRBD1 or TRBD2 (5 bases each). CDR3 length equals 13 residues. V was cut by 2 bases and J by 6 bases, with 11 bases left in between. The DNA of the CDR3 is TGTGCCAGCAGTTTATATGCAGGGACCGAGCAGTACTTC. It specifies CASSLYAGTEQYF.

This clonotype was counted a few times. This chain connects TRBV7-9 to TRBJ2-5; D tentatively fits TRBD1 or TRBD2 (5 bases each). The CDR3 covers 14 residues. V lost 1 base and J 5 bases, leaving 11 bases between the germline ends. Germline V gene lookup returns CDR1 SEHNR and CDR2 FQNEAQ (reference sequence). CDR3 coding DNA: TGTGCCAGCAGCTTAGGGGGGTCGGCGGAGACCCAGTACTTC. Encoded protein: CASSLGGSAETQYF.